The T cell receptor beta chain under discussion was sequenced for a study of T-cell reconstitution after alpha-beta-depleted transplantation in children. Germline CDR1 reads SGHVS; CDR2 reads FNYEAQ. The CDR3 sequence is 11 residues long. V gave up 1 base and J gave up 7 bases, with 4 bases separating them. A TCRbeta library incorporating unique molecular identifiers was prepared. TCRdb re-called the PCR reads through MiXCR, storing one row per CDR3 protein. The table includes some 390,000 distinct CDR3 sequences, about a fifth detected once. The sequence came from a human donor who donated a stem cell graft to a child with acute myeloid leukemia. The sequencing here drew on PBMCs from the stem cell graft donor, taken from the stem cell graft. V usage is TRBV7-6 and J usage is TRBJ2-5, with unresolved D. The CDR3 nucleotides are TGTGCCAGCAGCTTAGATGGGACCCAGTACTTC. Amino acid sequence: CASSLDGTQYF. Based on the CDR3 plus reference TRBV7-6 and TRBJ2-5, the full variable domain is GAGVSQSPRYKVTKRGQDVALRCDPISGHVSLYWYRQALGQGPEFLTYFNYEAQQDKSGLPNDRFSAERPEGSISTLTIQRTEQRDSAMYRCASSLDGTQYFGPGTRLLVL.